The entry that follows covers one TCR beta chain sequence. What it recognizes is unknown. The sample comes from a study of CD8+CD57+ T cells in acquired aplastic anemia. Whole-study findings and limits: Around 30 was the count of CD8+ CDR3 sequences that patients shared with controls.

TCR beta VDJ combinations and CDR3 sequences were profiled from genomic DNA. One entry per CDR3 protein results from TCRdb running MiXCR on the reads. Of hundreds of thousands of distinct CDR3 sequences listed, roughly 50% are singletons. The material sequenced was sorted CD4+, CD8+, or CD8+CD57+ T cells (not recorded which) from PBMCs. This clonotype was obtained from a human donor with severe aplastic anemia or a healthy control (not recorded which).

This chain's CDR3 is CASSFPQWGLGKLFF. The CDR3 nucleotides read TGTGCCAGCAGTTTCCCCCAGTGGGGCTTGGGAAAACTGTTTTTT. This sequence joins TRBV12-3 or TRBV12-4 and TRBJ1-4; D perhaps matches TRBD1 (5 bases). This CDR3 spans 15 amino acids. V was pared by 3 bases and J by 10 bases, with 18 bases between.